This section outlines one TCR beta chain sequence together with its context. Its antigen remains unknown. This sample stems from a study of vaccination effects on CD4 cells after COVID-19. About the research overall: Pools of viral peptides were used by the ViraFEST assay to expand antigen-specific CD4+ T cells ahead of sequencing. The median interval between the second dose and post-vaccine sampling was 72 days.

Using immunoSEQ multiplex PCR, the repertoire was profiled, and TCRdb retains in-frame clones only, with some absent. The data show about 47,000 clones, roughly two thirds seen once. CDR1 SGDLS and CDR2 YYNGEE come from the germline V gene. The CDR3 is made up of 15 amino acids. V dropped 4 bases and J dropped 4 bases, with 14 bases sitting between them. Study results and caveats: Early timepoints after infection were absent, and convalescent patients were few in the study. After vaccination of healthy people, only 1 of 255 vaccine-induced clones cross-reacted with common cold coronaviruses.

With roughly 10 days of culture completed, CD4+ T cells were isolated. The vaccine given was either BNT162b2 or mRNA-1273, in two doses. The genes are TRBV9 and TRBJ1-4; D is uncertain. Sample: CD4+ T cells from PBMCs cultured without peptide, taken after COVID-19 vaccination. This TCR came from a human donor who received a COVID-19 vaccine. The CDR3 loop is CASSPRSGINEKLFF. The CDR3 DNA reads TGTGCCAGCAGCCCCCGTTCCGGGATTAATGAAAAACTGTTTTTT.